A single sample gave rise to the 32 T cell receptor beta chains below, sequenced in a study of T cell repertoires in cytomegalovirus infection. TCRdb re-called the reads with MiXCR, one entry per CDR3 protein. The table shows 50,000 or so distinct CDR3 sequences, with about a fifth occurring only once. These receptors have no identified antigens. The material sequenced was CD8+ T cells from cultured PBMCs, taken from culture after CMV antigen stimulation. These receptors all stem from a human donor in good health (CMV status not recorded). Some clones in this sample may be carry-over from other donors' samples.

This clonotype was observed many times. The chain carries TRBV11-2 and TRBJ2-3; the D call may be TRBD1 or TRBD2 (6 bases each). Trimming took 2 bases from V and 1 from J, leaving 19 bases between them. The CDR3 covers 18 residues. The germline V gene encodes CDR1 SGHAT and CDR2 FQNNGV. The CDR3: CASSLWRAGEFGTDTQYF. The CDR3 DNA sequence: TGTGCCAGCAGCTTATGGAGGGCAGGGGAGTTTGGCACAGATACGCAGTATTTT.

The chain is built from TRBV7-9 and TRBJ1-3; D not resolved. The V gene's germline CDR1 is SEHNR and CDR2 FQNEAQ (reference sequence). With 2 bases removed from V and 4 bases from J, the gap between germline ends came to 12 bases. The CDR3 has 15 residues. CDR3 sequence: CASSLTDDTGNTIYF. The DNA for the CDR3 is TGTGCCAGCAGCTTAACCGATGATACCGGAAACACCATATATTTT.

This clonotype was observed a few times. This chain links TRBV2 with TRBJ2-5; 9 nucleotides agree with TRBD1. J lost 4 bases, V lost 6 bases, and 9 bases had no gene match. CDR1 SNHLY and CDR2 FYNNEI come from the germline V gene. This CDR3 contains 15 residues. The CDR3 loop reads CASSYPGQGGETQYF. CDR3 sequence (DNA): TGTGCCAGCAGCTACCCGGGACAGGGTGGAGAGACCCAGTACTTC.

This chain joins TRBV19 and TRBJ2-5; TRBD1 aligns across 11 bases. Germline trimming cut 3 bases from V and 5 bases from J; bases unmatched to any gene: 5. Germline V gene data show CDR1 as LNHDA and CDR2 as SQIVND (reference sequence). This CDR3 spans 15 amino acids. The CDR3 sequence is CASSIEDRGPETQYF. CDR3 nucleotide sequence: TGTGCCAGTAGTATCGAGGACAGGGGGCCGGAGACCCAGTACTTC.

This clonotype was seen a handful of times. The CDR3 is CASSSSLDRIQPQHF. In DNA, the CDR3 is TGTGCCAGCAGCTCGAGCCTGGACAGGATTCAGCCCCAGCATTTT. The chain combines TRBV7-2 with TRBJ1-5; 7 bases line up with TRBD1. The CDR3 is made up of 15 amino acids. From germline, CDR1 is SGHTA and CDR2 FQGNSA. V shed 4 bases and J 6 bases; nucleotides not matched to a gene: 9.

This clonotype has more than one count but fewer than ten. The rearrangement uses TRBV7-3 and TRBJ2-1, with a tentative D call TRBD2 (6 bases). V lost 5 bases, J lost 9 bases, and 14 bases lay in between. This CDR3 comprises 13 residues. Germline values: CDR1 SGHTA, CDR2 FQGTGA. CDR3: CASSPGSGLEQFF. CDR3 DNA: TGTGCCAGCAGCCCCGGGAGCGGACTTGAGCAGTTCTTC.

As regards this clonotype: A junction end diverges from the germline sequence, so it may reflect a read error. V and J are TRBV7-6 and TRBJ2-7; D is possibly TRBD2 (7 bases). The CDR3 is 13 amino acids. Germline loops: CDR1 SGHVS, CDR2 FNYEAQ. Here the CDR3 DNA reads TGTGCCAGCAGCCTCCGCGGGGGCTACGAGCGGTACTTC. Translated, it gives CASSLRGGYERYF.

The V call is TRBV6-1, the J call TRBJ1-4, with D possibly matching TRBD1 (6 bases). V lost 4 bases, J lost 8 bases, and 17 bases lay in between. The CDR3 is 15 amino acids. CDR1 and CDR2 (germline): MNHNS, SASEGT. CDR3 sequence (DNA): TGTGCCAGCAGTGGACAGGTTAAACTTGCGGAAAAACTGTTTTTT. Protein product: CASSGQVKLAEKLFF.

CDR3 amino acids: CASSYIRDGETQYF. Here the CDR3 DNA reads TGTGCCAGCAGTTACATAAGGGACGGGGAGACCCAGTACTTC. The chain has TRBV6-2 or TRBV6-3 and TRBJ2-5, with D perhaps given as TRBD1 or TRBD2 (5 bases each). CDR3 length: 14 residues. The germline V gene encodes CDR1 MNHEY and CDR2 SVGEGT. V lost 2 bases, J lost 5 bases, and 12 bases lay in between.

This sequence joins TRBV6-1 and TRBJ2-1; D is uncertain. CDR3 size: 16 residues. Trimming stripped 0 bases from V and 6 bases from J, with 15 bases between. The germline gives CDR1 MNHNS, CDR2 SASEGT. CDR3 coding DNA: TGTGCCAGCAGTGAAGCGAGCTCACGGACCCCCAATGAGCAGTTCTTC. Translating it yields CASSEASSRTPNEQFF.

V gene TRBV7-6 combines with J gene TRBJ1-5; D is uncertain. Trimming shortened V by 1 base and J by 6 bases, and 16 bases separated the two germline ends. CDR3 length: 16 amino acids. CDR1 is SGHVS and CDR2 is FNYEAQ in the germline V gene. The CDR3 loop is CASSLGRAPPSQPQHF. Here the CDR3 DNA reads TGTGCCAGCAGCTTAGGGCGGGCCCCCCCCAGTCAGCCCCAGCATTTT.

This clonotype was seen only a few times. This sequence joins TRBV27 and TRBJ2-5; D uncertain. The germline V gene has CDR1 MNHEY and CDR2 SMNVEV (reference sequence). Trimming took 2 bases from V and 2 from J, leaving 15 bases between them. CDR3 length equals 16 residues. The CDR3 reads CASSLKHTREQETQYF. CDR3 nucleotides: TGTGCCAGCAGTTTAAAACATACCCGCGAGCAAGAGACCCAGTACTTC.

The chain carries TRBV7-2 and TRBJ2-1, with 7 nucleotides matching TRBD2. The ends lost 0 bases at V and 0 bases at J; junction bases unmatched: 14. Looked up from germline, CDR1 is SGHTA and CDR2 is FQGNSA. The CDR3 has 20 residues. CDR3 region: CASSLAPGGSLPSSYNEQFF. The CDR3 DNA is TGTGCCAGCAGCTTAGCGCCTGGCGGGAGCTTACCTAGCTCCTACAATGAGCAGTTCTTC.

V usage is TRBV6-5 and J usage is TRBJ1-1, with 12 bases that match TRBD1. Germline loops: CDR1 MNHEY, CDR2 SVGAGI. The junction had 7 bases not matched to a gene; V was cut back by 5 bases and J by 9 bases. This CDR3 region has 14 residues. CDR3 sequence reads: CASSPGTGGSKAFF. The DNA of the CDR3 is TGTGCCAGCAGTCCCGGGACAGGGGGCTCCAAAGCTTTCTTT.

The chain carries TRBV10-3 and TRBJ1-1; weak D call: TRBD1 (6 bases). Germline V gene sequence: CDR1 ENHRY, CDR2 SYGVKD. The V end was cut by 6 bases, the J end by 5 bases, with 13 bases between. This CDR3 contains 13 residues. DNA of the CDR3: TGTGCCATCAGGAGCGGGGGGCAGACTGAAGCTTTCTTT. As protein: CAIRSGGQTEAFF.

This CDR3 is CASSVARAAVTQYF. DNA of the CDR3: TGTGCCAGCAGTGTCGCGCGGGCCGCGGTGACCCAGTACTTC. The chain recombines TRBV27 with TRBJ2-5; D may be TRBD2 (5 bases). V was cut by 5 bases and J by 7 bases, with 17 bases left in between. Germline loops: CDR1 MNHEY, CDR2 SMNVEV (reference sequence). The CDR3 covers 14 residues.

The chain carries TRBV7-9 and TRBJ1-2; weak D call: TRBD1 (6 bases). The CDR3 has 14 residues. The V end was cut by 5 bases, the J end by 4 bases, with 14 bases between. The V gene's germline CDR1 is SEHNR and CDR2 FQNEAQ (reference sequence). This chain's CDR3 is CASSPPGGGYGYTF. DNA of the CDR3: TGTGCCAGCAGCCCCCCCGGGGGCGGCTATGGCTACACCTTC.

The rearrangement joins TRBV7-2 to TRBJ2-5, with D hard to call. The length of the CDR3 is 15 residues. Germline V CDR1 and CDR2: SGHTA, FQGNSA. Between the trimmed V and J ends, which lost 1 base and 3 bases, there was a span of 12 bases. In nucleotides, the CDR3 is TGTGCCAGCAGCTTAGGGCTTGGGCCCGAAGAGACCCAGTACTTC. Protein product: CASSLGLGPEETQYF.

The genes are TRBV4-1 and TRBJ1-5; D gene unclear. The CDR3 sequence is 15 residues long. With 0 bases removed from V and 8 bases from J, the gap between germline ends came to 14 bases. CDR1 and CDR2 (germline): MGHRA, YSYEKL. CDR3 sequence: CASSQDTGSVEPQHF. In DNA form, the CDR3 reads TGCGCCAGCAGCCAAGATACCGGGAGCGTGGAGCCCCAGCATTTT.

This rearrangement joins TRBV7-2 to TRBJ1-2; D gene uncertain. Trimming stripped 0 bases from V and 0 bases from J, with 23 bases between. The CDR3 has 20 residues. Germline V gene lookup returns CDR1 SGHTA and CDR2 FQGNSA. The CDR3 nucleotides read TGTGCCAGCAGCTTAGCCCTCGATGCGGAGGCCCCATTTACTAACTATGGCTACACCTTC. This encodes CASSLALDAEAPFTNYGYTF.

This chain links TRBV7-2 with TRBJ1-5, with D unclear. The CDR3 is 15 residues long. Germline assignment: CDR1 SGHTA and CDR2 FQGNSA. V lost 1 base and J lost 1, with 8 bases in between. This CDR3 reads CASSLVSASNQPQHF. As DNA, the CDR3 is TGTGCCAGCAGCTTAGTATCAGCGAGCAATCAGCCCCAGCATTTT.

This chain connects TRBV10-3 to TRBJ1-2; no firm D call. V was pared by 6 bases and J by 2 bases, with 16 bases between. The CDR3 has 15 amino acids. Germline V gives CDR1 ENHRY, CDR2 SYGVKD. The DNA for the CDR3 is TGTGCCATCAGCACGGACGGTCGGGCCAACTATGGCTACACCTTC. It yields the protein CAISTDGRANYGYTF.

The CDR3 DNA reads as TGTGCCAGCAGCGCGACTAGCGGGAGCTCCTACGAGCAGTACTTC. Its protein is CASSATSGSSYEQYF. V gene TRBV7-9 combines with J gene TRBJ2-7, with TRBD2 matching 12 bases. The length of the CDR3 is 15 residues. Germline V lookup: CDR1 SEHNR, CDR2 FQNEAQ (reference sequence). The ends lost 5 bases at V and 0 bases at J; junction bases unmatched: 2. The full variable domain, its missing parts supplied by reference TRBV7-9 and TRBJ2-7, is DTGVSQNPRHKITKRGQNVTFRCDPISEHNRLYWYRQTLGQGPEFLTYFQNEAQLEKSRLLSDRFSAERPKGSFSTLEIQRTEQGDSAMYLCASSATSGSSYEQYFGPGTRLTVT.

This clonotype has a count of ten or more. The chain uses TRBV4-1 and TRBJ2-1, with 9 nucleotides matching TRBD1. Germline loops: CDR1 MGHRA, CDR2 YSYEKL. This CDR3 contains 17 residues. With 3 bases clipped from V and 10 bases from J, the junction kept 16 bases outside the gene matches. Here the CDR3 reads CASSQPPRDRVIKEQFF. In nucleotides, the CDR3 is TGCGCCAGCAGCCAGCCGCCCCGGGACAGGGTAATTAAGGAGCAGTTCTTC.

This clonotype was observed a few times. The chain links TRBV4-1 to TRBJ1-4, with no clear D. Trimming removed 0 bases from V and 3 bases from J, with 5 bases in between. From germline, CDR1 is MGHRA and CDR2 YSYEKL. This CDR3 region has 14 residues. The CDR3 sequence is CASSQERANEKLFF. The CDR3, as DNA: TGCGCCAGCAGCCAAGAACGGGCTAATGAAAAACTGTTTTTT.

This clonotype has only a few counts. The rearrangement uses TRBV12-3 or TRBV12-4 and TRBJ2-7; 8 nucleotides line up with TRBD1. With 6 bases clipped from V and 1 base from J, the junction kept 5 bases outside the gene matches. The CDR3 totals 14 residues. CDR3 residues: CASSGQGLSYEQYF. In DNA form, the CDR3 reads TGTGCCAGCAGCGGACAGGGTCTATCCTACGAGCAGTACTTC.

This chain joins TRBV4-1 and TRBJ1-2; D is perhaps TRBD1 (6 bases). Germline lookup yields CDR1 MGHRA and CDR2 YSYEKL. V was clipped by 0 bases and J by 2 bases, with 13 bases between them. The CDR3 length is 16 residues. CDR3 region: CASSQEAGASNYGYTF. For the CDR3, the DNA is TGCGCCAGCAGCCAAGAGGCAGGGGCTAGCAACTATGGCTACACCTTC.

This clonotype occurred a few times. This chain links TRBV11-1 with TRBJ2-5; 12 bases fit TRBD2. Germline CDR1 is SGHAT and CDR2 is FQDESV (reference sequence). Unmatched junction bases numbered 5, after V lost 3 bases and J lost 0 bases. This CDR3 is 17 amino acids long. The CDR3 DNA reads TGTGCCAGCAGCTTCCGACTAGCGGGGGCCCACCAAGAGACCCAGTACTTC. Translated: CASSFRLAGAHQETQYF.

The gene calls are TRBV27 and TRBJ2-7; TRBD1 is a possible D gene (6 bases). Germline loops: CDR1 MNHEY, CDR2 SMNVEV (reference sequence). The CDR3 length is 14 residues. V gave up 0 bases and J gave up 3 bases, with 9 bases separating them. The CDR3 DNA reads TGTGCCAGCAGTTTATCCAGGGGCGGCTACGAGCAGTACTTC. This encodes CASSLSRGGYEQYF.

This clonotype showed up just a few times. V gene TRBV12-3 or TRBV12-4 combines with J gene TRBJ1-2; D unclear. Trimming pared 6 bases from V and 1 base from J, leaving 18 bases between. This CDR3 spans 16 amino acids. DNA for the CDR3: TGTGCCAGCAGCTCCCTCCGACTCTCTCTTAACTATGGCTACACCTTC. Its protein is CASSSLRLSLNYGYTF.

The chain joins TRBV27 to TRBJ1-1, with a tentative D call TRBD1 (6 bases). Trimming took 4 bases from V and 10 from J, leaving 13 bases between them. The V gene's germline CDR1 is MNHEY and CDR2 SMNVEV (reference sequence). The length of the CDR3 is 12 residues. The CDR3 is CASSSGGRGAFF. The DNA of the CDR3 is TGTGCCAGCAGTTCTGGGGGCCGGGGAGCTTTCTTT.

This chain connects TRBV6-1 to TRBJ2-7; 8 nucleotides agree with TRBD1. The CDR3 loop spans 13 amino acids. CDR1 is MNHNS, CDR2 SASEGT, per germline. CDR3 DNA: TGTAACTCGGCCGGGGACAGGAATTCCGGGCAGTACTTC. As protein: CNSAGDRNSGQYF.